This TCR beta chain was identified in a study of control samples from healthy donors and cancer patients. The assay was immunoSEQ multiplex PCR, and TCRdb's table has in-frame clones only and misses some. The profile shows 150,000 or so clones, 93% of them singletons. CDR1 and CDR2 from the germline V gene are MNHEY and SVGAGI. V was cut by 0 bases and J by 2 bases, with 10 bases left in between. The CDR3 runs to 16 residues. This chain links TRBV6-5 with TRBJ2-2; D is undetermined. This clonotype was obtained from a man aged 18 to 30 in good health. The sample was blood. The CDR3 sequence is CASSYSMMPNTGELFF. CDR3 nucleotides: TGTGCCAGCAGTTACTCGATGATGCCAAACACCGGGGAGCTGTTTTTT.